The 28 T cell receptor beta chains in this list originate from one sample, sequenced in a study of blood T cell repertoires in COVID-19. This table comes from immunoSEQ multiplex PCR, and its TCRdb copy is limited to in-frame clones, with some not included. Among about 180,000 clones, more than 80% were seen once, and the ten largest hold approximately 6.2%. Sequenced sample: PBMCs or T cells enriched from blood (not recorded which). The receptors shown here come from a man aged 40-49 years who had recovered from COVID-19.

The chain carries TRBV21-1 and TRBJ2-6; TRBD2, the D gene given by the table, was not confirmed from the DNA. TRBV21-1 is a pseudogene segment. The CDR3 totals 19 residues. The CDR3 sequence: CASSKRGTSGNSGANVLTF. The CDR3 nucleotides read TGTGCCAGCAGCAAAAGGGGGACTAGCGGGAACTCTGGGGCCAACGTCCTGACTTTC.

This clone has just a few counts. The chain joins TRBV5-1 to TRBJ2-5; perhaps TRBD2 as D (7 bases). The CDR3 extends over 13 amino acids. Per germline, CDR1 SGHRS and CDR2 YFSETQ. Trimming removed 5 bases from V and 4 bases from J, with 12 bases in between. CDR3 DNA: TGCGCCAGCAGGTGGGGGGGCACAGAGACCCAGTACTTC. This gives the protein CASRWGGTETQYF.

This chain connects TRBV7-9 to TRBJ2-3; tentatively, D is TRBD1 (6 bases). From germline, CDR1 is SEHNR and CDR2 FQNEAQ (reference sequence). V was clipped by 1 base and J by 2 bases, with 7 bases between them. The CDR3 runs to 14 residues. The CDR3 bases are TGTGCCAGCAGCTTAGAGGGGGACACAGATACGCAGTATTTT. Translated: CASSLEGDTDTQYF.

This clone was observed a few times. V usage is TRBV19 and J usage is TRBJ2-7; perhaps TRBD2 as D (6 bases). This CDR3 comprises 14 residues. V lost 5 bases and J 2 bases, leaving 13 bases between the germline ends. The germline gives CDR1 LNHDA, CDR2 SQIVND (reference sequence). The DNA of the CDR3 is TGTGCCAGTAGTGGTCCAGCGGGCCCCTACGAGCAGTACTTC. Amino acid sequence: CASSGPAGPYEQYF.

The CDR3 here is CAWSPGLAKNIQYF. The CDR3, as DNA: TGTGCCTGGTCTCCGGGGTTAGCCAAAAACATTCAGTACTTC. The chain recombines TRBV30 with TRBJ2-4; TRBD2 might be the D (5 bases). The ends were cut back, 5 bases at V and 0 bases at J, with 11 bases in the middle. Germline V gene sequence: CDR1 GTSNPN, CDR2 SVGIG (reference sequence). There are 14 residues in the CDR3.

This sequence joins TRBV11-3 and TRBJ2-3; 10 nucleotides match TRBD2. Unmatched junction bases numbered 10, after V lost 6 bases and J lost 4 bases. Germline CDR1 SGHNT, CDR2 YENEEA. This CDR3 is built from 16 residues. The CDR3 bases are TGTGCCAGCAGACCGAAGACTAGCGGGTGTGCAGATACGCAGTATTTT. This gives the protein CASRPKTSGCADTQYF. Looking up the rest from reference TRBV11-3 and TRBJ2-3 gives the full variable domain: EAGVVQSPRYKIIEKKQPVAFWCNPISGHNTLYWYLQNLGQGPELLIRYENEEAVDDSQLPKDRFSAERLKGVDSTLKIQPAELGDSAVYLCASRPKTSGCADTQYFGPGTRLTVL.

This chain links TRBV10-1 with TRBJ1-1; 8 bases agree with TRBD1. This CDR3 region has 14 residues. The germline CDR1 and CDR2 sequences are WNHNN and SYGVQD (reference sequence). With 6 bases clipped from V and 4 bases from J, the junction kept 7 bases outside the gene matches. CDR3 DNA: TGCGCCAGCAGCGCAGGGGGCAGTAGCACTGAAGCTTTCTTT. Residues: CASSAGGSSTEAFF.

The chain carries TRBV5-1 and TRBJ1-5, with D perhaps matching TRBD1 (6 bases). This CDR3 has 14 residues. Germline V CDR1 and CDR2: SGHRS, YFSETQ. V lost 0 bases, J lost 5 bases, and 9 bases lay in between. The CDR3 region has the DNA TGCGCCAGCAGCTTGGAGGGGGAATATCAGCCCCAGCATTTT. Translating gives CASSLEGEYQPQHF.

A single count supports this clone. The CDR3 bases are TGTGCCAGCAGCCTCGGACAGGGGGATCGGGAGCAGTACTTC. It encodes CASSLGQGDREQYF. The rearrangement uses TRBV7-9 and TRBJ2-7; 10 bases align to TRBD1. There are 14 residues in the CDR3. The J segment lost 7 bases and the V segment lost 5 bases, leaving 8 bases of the junction unmatched. Germline V gene lookup returns CDR1 SEHNR and CDR2 FQNEAQ (reference sequence).

The V gene is TRBV11-2, the J gene TRBJ2-1; D remains ambiguous. Looked up from germline, CDR1 is SGHAT and CDR2 is FQNNGV. The CDR3 sequence is 12 residues long. Trimming removed 6 bases from V and 6 bases from J, with 9 bases in between. DNA of the CDR3: TGTGCCAGCAGGTCGACTTCCAATGAGCAGTTCTTC. Translation gives CASRSTSNEQFF.

The V gene is TRBV16, the J gene TRBJ1-4, with unresolved D. V lost 0 bases to trimming and J lost 5 bases, with 16 bases between them. The CDR3 runs to 17 residues. Germline lookup yields CDR1 KGHSY and CDR2 FQNENV. The CDR3 reads CASSQSRRWEENEKLFF. The DNA of the CDR3 is TGTGCCAGCAGCCAATCAAGGAGATGGGAGGAGAATGAAAAACTGTTTTTT. The whole variable domain, remainder taken from reference TRBV16 and TRBJ1-4, is GEEVAQTPKHLVRGEGQKAKLYCAPIKGHSYVFWYQQVLKNEFKFLISFQNENVFDETGMPKERFSAKCLPNSPCSLEIQATKLEDSAVYFCASSQSRRWEENEKLFFGSGTQLSVL.

This chain connects TRBV7-8 to TRBJ2-7; no definite D call. Germline V gene sequence: CDR1 SGHVS, CDR2 FQNEAQ. There are 13 residues in the CDR3. Trimming shortened V by 4 bases and J by 0 bases, and 7 bases separated the two germline ends. The CDR3: CASSSLDSYEQYF. As DNA, the CDR3 is TGTGCCAGCAGCTCCTTAGACTCCTACGAGCAGTACTTC.

V and J are TRBV5-4 and TRBJ2-7, with 9 bases identical to TRBD2. The junction had 0 bases not matched to a gene; V was cut back by 1 base and J by 4 bases. There are 13 residues in the CDR3. Germline V lookup: CDR1 SGHNT, CDR2 YYREEE (reference sequence). The CDR3 region has the DNA TGTGCCAGCAGCTTGCTAGCGGGGTACGAGCAGTACTTC. It is translated as CASSLLAGYEQYF.

This chain joins TRBV14 and TRBJ2-7; D is undetermined. This CDR3 contains 12 residues. Germline assignment: CDR1 SGHDN and CDR2 FVKESK. The V end was cut by 4 bases, the J end by 4 bases, with 8 bases between. CDR3 nucleotide sequence: TGTGCCAGCAGCCCCCCCGGGTACGAGCAGTACTTC. This sequence encodes CASSPPGYEQYF.

The rearrangement links TRBV10-3 to TRBJ2-3; 8 bases are shared with TRBD1. The CDR3 length is 15 residues. Per germline, CDR1 ENHRY and CDR2 SYGVKD. V lost 6 bases to trimming and J lost 2 bases; unmatched junction nucleotides: 7. The CDR3 region is CAISGTGANTDTQYF. The CDR3, as DNA: TGTGCCATCAGCGGGACAGGAGCTAACACAGATACGCAGTATTTT.

This chain uses TRBV28 with TRBJ2-2; a possible D gene is TRBD1 (5 bases). V shed 5 bases and J shed 5 bases, with 21 bases lying between them. Germline lookup yields CDR1 MDHEN and CDR2 SYDVKM. The CDR3 is made up of 17 amino acids. The CDR3 loop reads CASSRTELLQGTGELFF. DNA of the CDR3: TGTGCCAGCAGTAGAACGGAATTGCTCCAGGGAACCGGGGAGCTGTTTTTT.

The chain links TRBV2 to TRBJ1-1; 7 bases are a match to TRBD1. Looked up from germline, CDR1 is SNHLY and CDR2 is FYNNEI. This CDR3 contains 14 residues. V dropped 3 bases and J dropped 4; count of bases not matched to a gene: 5. This chain's CDR3 is CASSEEGATTEAFF. The CDR3 DNA is TGTGCCAGCAGTGAGGAGGGGGCGACCACTGAAGCTTTCTTT.

Here the CDR3 DNA reads TGTGCCAGCAGTGAATCAGTAGGAGAAAGAGGCTACACCTTC. Encoded protein: CASSESVGERGYTF. V usage is TRBV6-1 and J usage is TRBJ1-2; D remains unclear. Germline-derived CDR1 and CDR2 are MNHNS and SASEGT. The CDR3 is 14 amino acids. V was clipped by 2 bases and J by 8 bases, with 15 bases between them.

This chain links TRBV6-5 with TRBJ2-5; TRBD1 matches at 8 bases. CDR3 length: 14 residues. The V and J ends lost 4 bases and 2 bases, in that order; junction bases with no gene match: 3. CDR1 and CDR2 (germline): MNHEY, SVGAGI. CDR3 bases: TGTGCCAGCAGTTGGGGACAGGAACAAGAGACCCAGTACTTC. The encoded protein is CASSWGQEQETQYF.

The chain carries TRBV28 and TRBJ1-2; 7 nucleotides line up with TRBD1. The CDR3 is 16 residues long. Losses at the gene ends were 0 bases for V and 6 bases for J; bases not matched to a gene: 10. Germline V gene data show CDR1 as MDHEN and CDR2 as SYDVKM. Here the CDR3 DNA reads TGTGCCAGCAGTTTATGGTTGACAGGGTTAGGCCATGGCTACACCTTC. Translation gives CASSLWLTGLGHGYTF.

The genes are TRBV19 and TRBJ1-4, with 7 nucleotides matching TRBD1. This CDR3 is 14 amino acids long. CDR1 LNHDA and CDR2 SQIVND come from the germline V gene (reference sequence). J gave up 8 bases and V 4 bases, and 7 bases lay outside the gene matches. The CDR3 DNA reads TGTGCCAGTAGTACGACAGGGATAAGGGAAAAACTGTTTTTT. Translated, it gives CASSTTGIREKLFF. The variable domain in full, with the rest retrieved from reference TRBV19 and TRBJ1-4, is DGGITQSPKYLFRKEGQNVTLSCEQNLNHDAMYWYRQDPGQGLRLIYYSQIVNDFQKGDIAEGYSVSREKKESFPLTVTSAQKNPTAFYLCASSTTGIREKLFFGSGTQLSVL.

J is TRBJ2-7 and V is TRBV20-1, with 10 bases that match TRBD1. CDR1 DFQATT and CDR2 SNEGSKA come from the germline V gene (reference sequence). V dropped 3 bases and J dropped 6; count of bases not matched to a gene: 11. This CDR3 spans 15 amino acids. CDR3 sequence: CSASSGQGVRLEQYF. The CDR3 DNA reads as TGCAGTGCTAGTTCTGGACAGGGGGTTCGTCTCGAGCAGTACTTC.

The chain is built from TRBV4-2 and TRBJ2-7; 7 bases agree with TRBD2. J gave up 3 bases and V 0 bases, and 5 bases lay outside the gene matches. The germline V gene has CDR1 LGHNA and CDR2 YNFKEQ. The CDR3 length is 15 residues. CDR3 DNA sequence: TGTGCCAGCAGCCAAGAACTAGCGTCCCACTACGAGCAGTACTTC. Its protein is CASSQELASHYEQYF.

The table lists this clone with a few counts. V is TRBV2 and J is TRBJ1-1; D is possibly TRBD1 (6 bases). Trimming shortened V by 6 bases and J by 1 base, and 12 bases separated the two germline ends. The CDR3 extends over 14 amino acids. Germline V CDR1 and CDR2: SNHLY, FYNNEI. The CDR3 loop is CASRSRGGNTEAFF. Here the CDR3 DNA reads TGTGCCAGCAGGTCCAGGGGCGGGAACACTGAAGCTTTCTTT.

The chain employs TRBV9 and TRBJ2-5; D is perhaps TRBD1 (6 bases). The CDR3 extends over 15 amino acids. The V gene's germline CDR1 is SGDLS and CDR2 YYNGEE. The V end lost 1 base, the J end lost 3 bases, and 13 bases lay between the germline ends. The CDR3 coding sequence is TGTGCCAGCAGCGTACAAGGGGGTTTTAAAGAGACCCAGTACTTC. Its protein product is CASSVQGGFKETQYF.

The chain uses TRBV28 and TRBJ2-1, with D perhaps matching TRBD1 (5 bases). The CDR3 consists of 14 residues. Germline V gives CDR1 MDHEN, CDR2 SYDVKM. The ends were cut back, 6 bases at V and 12 bases at J, with 21 bases in the middle. The CDR3 protein is CASSEKDVGRGQFF. The CDR3 coding sequence is TGTGCCAGCAGCGAAAAGGACGTGGGGCGAGGGCAGTTCTTC.

A single count supports this clone. The V gene is TRBV19, the J gene TRBJ2-7; 7 bases are a match to TRBD1. There are 14 residues in the CDR3. V lost 1 base and J lost 6; bases outside the gene matches: 6. Germline CDR1 reads LNHDA; CDR2 reads SQIVND (reference sequence). CDR3 sequence (DNA): TGTGCCAGTAGTATAGCCAGACAGGGTACCGAGCAGTACTTC. Residues: CASSIARQGTEQYF.

The table lists this clone with a count of one. The chain links TRBV28 to TRBJ1-5; the D is unclear. Trimming pared 5 bases from V and 9 bases from J, leaving 14 bases between. Germline V gene lookup returns CDR1 MDHEN and CDR2 SYDVKM. CDR3 length: 13 residues. The CDR3 loop reads CASSPRPMGPQHF. The CDR3 DNA is TGTGCCAGCAGTCCCAGGCCCATGGGGCCCCAGCATTTT.